This record covers a single T cell receptor beta chain. This specimen comes from a study of Ad26.COV2.S vaccination and SARS-CoV-2 variants. The sample's treatment: around 19 received Ad26.COV2.S at low or high dose, single or two shots; five or six received placebo; per-sample allocation not given. All samples were drawn on day 63, counting from the first vaccine or placebo injection. V was shortened by 4 bases and J by 3 bases, with 18 bases between the two germline ends. The CDR3 sequence is 16 residues long. The germline V gene encodes CDR1 LGHDT and CDR2 YNNKEL (reference sequence). Repertoires were generated with immunoSEQ multiplex PCR, while TCRdb's copy carries only in-frame clones and drops some. The data hold approximately 480,000 clones, with 87% observed a single time.

This clonotype originated in a person between 18 and 65 years old who received the Ad26.COV2.S COVID-19 vaccine or a placebo. The sample in question was peripheral blood, obtained in a trial of Ad26.COV2.S vaccine versus placebo. The chain couples TRBV3-1 (or the pseudogene TRBV3-2) to TRBJ1-1; perhaps TRBD1 as D (5 bases). The CDR3 sequence is CASSPYRSGEHTEAFF. Here the CDR3 DNA reads TGTGCCAGCAGCCCCTACCGATCGGGGGAACACACTGAAGCTTTCTTT.